This TCR beta chain emerged from a study of monozygotic twins with inflammatory bowel disease. Study conclusions and caveats: The analysis did not separate different T cell subtypes.

TCRdb re-called the 5' RACE reads, yielding one record per CDR3 amino acid sequence without DNA. Its table lists approximately 400,000 distinct CDR3 sequences. As to this clonotype: The antigen is unknown.

The material sequenced was blood. The receptor was isolated from a human donor with ulcerative colitis or Crohn's disease, or a healthy co-twin of an affected twin (not recorded which).

The CDR3 here is CASSLRPGDQPQHF. J is TRBJ1-5 and V is TRBV5-8; TCRdb designates TRBD1, a call that cannot be tested without DNA. From germline, CDR1 is SGHTS and CDR2 YDEGEE. The CDR3 sequence is 14 residues long.